The 4 T cell receptor beta chains below come from one sample, sequenced in a study of radiation and T cells in renal cell carcinoma. The treatment denotes: treatment-naive control, cytoreductive nephrectomy. TCRdb's copy holds only in-frame clones and misses some; the assay was immunoSEQ multiplex PCR. The data contain tens of thousands of clones, roughly 60% of them singletons. Sequencing used tumor tissue, obtained from a patient whose treatment was nephrectomy without radiotherapy. The receptors come from a man aged 35-49 years with renal cell carcinoma.

The CDR3 protein is CASSPTGNLLDNEQFF. The CDR3 region has the DNA TGTGCCAGCAGCCCGACAGGGAACCTTCTCGACAATGAGCAGTTCTTC. The genes are TRBV7-9 and TRBJ2-1; 7 positions match TRBD1. CDR3 length: 16 amino acids. The V gene's germline CDR1 is SEHNR and CDR2 FQNEAQ (reference sequence). The junction had 12 bases not matched to a gene; V was cut back by 5 bases and J by 5 bases.

The V gene is TRBV7-9, the J gene TRBJ1-1, with D perhaps matching TRBD1 (5 bases). The V end was cut by 5 bases, the J end by 4 bases, with 14 bases between. CDR1 is SEHNR, CDR2 FQNEAQ, per germline (reference sequence). The CDR3 loop spans 14 amino acids. The CDR3 here is CASSPREEGTEAFF. The CDR3 coding sequence is TGTGCCAGCAGCCCCAGGGAGGAGGGCACTGAAGCTTTCTTT.

The sample holds one count of this clone. This sequence joins TRBV7-9 and TRBJ1-1; possible D gene TRBD1, 5 bases. The CDR3 contains 15 residues. The V end was cut by 5 bases, the J end by 1 base, with 14 bases between. Germline lookup yields CDR1 SEHNR and CDR2 FQNEAQ (reference sequence). The CDR3 is CASSPWGQGNTEAFF. DNA for the CDR3: TGTGCCAGCAGCCCGTGGGGTCAGGGGAACACTGAAGCTTTCTTT.

This clone was counted a few times. The chain recombines TRBV27 with TRBJ1-4, with TRBD1 matching over 8 bases. There are 15 residues in the CDR3. The V gene's germline CDR1 is MNHEY and CDR2 SMNVEV (reference sequence). J lost 4 bases, V lost 2 bases, and 3 bases had no gene match. The CDR3 protein is CASSLRQGLNEKLFF. CDR3 coding DNA: TGTGCCAGCAGTTTACGACAGGGGCTTAATGAAAAACTGTTTTTT.